This T cell receptor beta chain was identified during a study of T cell responses to AZD1222 COVID-19 vaccine. Broader study findings: An increase in Spike-specific TCR breadth and depth was observed after two AZD1222 doses. Donors skewed white British and female; clonal diversity was possibly underestimated. Regions 160-218 and 743-854 held dominance among vaccine-associated CD4 TCRs, which spanned spike. Repertoires were collected only later (after the peak T cell response had occurred).

The J segment lost 5 bases and the V segment lost 4 bases, leaving 6 bases of the junction unmatched. The CDR3 is 15 amino acids. Germline V gene data show CDR1 as MDHEN and CDR2 as SYDVKM. The repertoire was sequenced with immunoSEQ multiplex PCR; TCRdb's copy has only in-frame clones and lacks some. The table shows around 64,000 clones, with roughly four fifths occurring only once. This clone is a singleton in its sample. Its cognate antigen is unknown. The rearrangement joins TRBV28 to TRBJ2-5; 11 bases fit TRBD2. The clonotype originates from an adult who received the AZD1222 COVID-19 vaccine. This material consisted of peripheral blood, taken 28 days after the second AZD1222 dose. The CDR3 nucleotides read TGTGCCAGCAGTTCCCTAGCGGGGGGCCGGGAGACCCAGTACTTC. It is translated as CASSSLAGGRETQYF. Using reference TRBV28 and TRBJ2-5 for the parts outside the CDR3, the full variable domain is DVKVTQSSRYLVKRTGEKVFLECVQDMDHENMFWYRQDPGLGLRLIYFSYDVKMKEKGDIPEGYSVSREKKERFSLILESASTNQTSMYLCASSSLAGGRETQYFGPGTRLLVL.